This entry lists 12 T cell receptor beta chains sequenced from one sample in a study of T cells expressing NK-cell markers. From its re-call of the 5' RACE reads, TCRdb lists each CDR3 protein once, without DNA. The sample totals about 390,000 distinct CDR3 sequences; its top ten clones hold about 11%. The material sequenced was blood T cells: a sorted CD56 or NKG2C T cell subset, CD4+ or CD8+ T cells, or bulk PBMC T cells (not recorded which). The receptors derive from a woman aged 50 to 60 in good health.

The chain is built from TRBV11-2 and TRBJ2-4; TCRdb designates TRBD1, a call that cannot be tested without DNA. Germline V gene data show CDR1 as SGHAT and CDR2 as FQNNGV. This CDR3 comprises 16 residues. The CDR3 sequence is CASSPRAQGSKNIQYF.

The CDR3 reads CASTAGATGELFF. This chain links TRBV6-2 or TRBV6-3 with TRBJ2-2; TCRdb selects TRBD1, and the lack of DNA leaves this call unchecked. This CDR3 contains 13 residues. The germline CDR1 and CDR2 sequences are MNHEY and SVGEGT.

V usage is TRBV6-5 and J usage is TRBJ1-2. The CDR3 is 15 residues long. Germline loops: CDR1 MNHEY, CDR2 SVGAGI. The CDR3: CASSYSSTSIYGYTF.

V and J are TRBV3-1 and TRBJ2-3; TCRdb selects TRBD1, and the lack of DNA leaves this call unchecked. The CDR3 is made up of 17 amino acids. Germline CDR1 is LGHDT and CDR2 is YNNKEL (reference sequence). The CDR3 protein is CASSQEGTGGSTDTQYF.

The chain couples TRBV20-1 to TRBJ2-1; TCRdb lists TRBD1, though no DNA is available to test this call. Germline CDR1 DFQATT, CDR2 SNEGSKA (reference sequence). This CDR3 spans 12 amino acids. CDR3 in amino acids: CSADLDSNEQFF.

The chain joins TRBV18 to TRBJ2-5; absent DNA, TCRdb's TRBD2 call cannot be checked. From germline, CDR1 is KGHSH and CDR2 LQKENI. The CDR3 length is 15 residues. This CDR3 is CASSPLAGLMETQYF.

The chain uses TRBV9 and TRBJ1-2; the TCRdb D gene call, TRBD1, has no DNA to confirm it. The CDR3 is made up of 15 amino acids. Germline CDR1 is SGDLS and CDR2 is YYNGEE. CDR3: CASSVGGQLFYGYTF.

The chain links TRBV4-1 to TRBJ1-1; with no DNA, the TCRdb D assignment of TRBD1 cannot be verified. Germline CDR1 reads MGHRA; CDR2 reads YSYEKL. The CDR3 covers 13 residues. The chain's CDR3 is CASSRLRGPGTFF.

The chain carries TRBV12-3 or TRBV12-4 and TRBJ2-3; TCRdb names TRBD2, which stays unverified in the absence of DNA. This CDR3 region has 15 residues. CDR3 sequence reads: CASSSGEGSTDTQYF.

V and J are TRBV9 and TRBJ2-5; TCRdb's D gene call, TRBD2, goes unchecked for lack of DNA. The germline CDR1 and CDR2 sequences are SGDLS and YYNGEE. This CDR3 spans 16 amino acids. The CDR3 is CASSGLAGGGGETQYF.

This chain connects TRBV14 to TRBJ2-1; TCRdb's D call of TRBD2 is untestable without DNA. Germline CDR1 is SGHDN and CDR2 is FVKESK. The CDR3 sequence is 18 residues long. The CDR3 loop is CASKPTASGRSSYNEQFF. Full variable domain (remainder filled in from reference TRBV14 and TRBJ2-1): EAGVTQFPSHSVIEKGQTVTLRCDPISGHDNLYWYRRVMGKEIKFLLHFVKESKQDESGMPNNRFLAERTGGTYSTLKVQPAELEDSGVYFCASKPTASGRSSYNEQFFGPGTRLTVL.

This chain links TRBV20-1 with TRBJ1-6; TCRdb proposes TRBD1, but this gene call is untestable without DNA. This CDR3 is built from 16 residues. Germline V CDR1 and CDR2: DFQATT, SNEGSKA (reference sequence). CDR3 region: CSAREVARGLGSPLHF.